These 7 T cell receptor beta chains share one sample of origin, sequenced in a study of blood T cell repertoires in COVID-19. The method was immunoSEQ multiplex PCR; TCRdb's version includes in-frame clones alone and lacks a portion of them. The sample consists of approximately 56,000 clones, around 84% of them appearing once. Sequences were obtained from peripheral blood. The receptors here all came from a woman at least 80 years old with acute or convalescent COVID-19.

This clone was recorded once. This chain joins TRBV6-5 and TRBJ1-2, with D maybe TRBD1 (6 bases). CDR3 length: 13 residues. Trimming cost V 8 bases and J 4 bases, with 14 bases left between them. CDR1 and CDR2 from the germline V gene are MNHEY and SVGAGI. Written as DNA, the CDR3 is TGTGCCAGCTCTTCCCAGGACAGCTATGGCTACACCTTC. Amino acids: CASSSQDSYGYTF.

The CDR3 DNA sequence: TGCGCCAGCAGCTTGACAGGGGACAGGGGGACTGAAGCTTTCTTT. As protein: CASSLTGDRGTEAFF. This chain uses TRBV5-1 with TRBJ1-1; 11 bases agree with TRBD1. Germline CDR1 and CDR2: SGHRS and YFSETQ. There are 15 residues in the CDR3. The V gene end was trimmed by 1 base and the J gene end by 5 bases; junction bases not matched to a gene: 4.

V gene TRBV5-1 combines with J gene TRBJ2-2; no clear D. Germline CDR1 reads SGHRS; CDR2 reads YFSETQ. The CDR3 length is 14 residues. Deletions cut 3 bases from V and 5 bases from J, with 11 bases between. Written as DNA, the CDR3 is TGCGCCAGCAGCTCGAGCGTAGATACCGGGGAGCTGTTTTTT. Its translation is CASSSSVDTGELFF.

The genes are TRBV6-5 and TRBJ1-2, with D uncertain. Germline loops: CDR1 MNHEY, CDR2 SVGAGI. The CDR3 extends over 12 amino acids. Trimming removed 8 bases from V and 3 bases from J, with 10 bases in between. The chain's CDR3 is CASDVADYGYTF. Written as DNA, the CDR3 is TGTGCCAGCGATGTCGCAGACTATGGCTACACCTTC.

This clone has a handful of counts. This rearrangement joins TRBV5-6 to TRBJ2-7; TRBD1 agrees at 9 bases. Germline V gene data show CDR1 as SGHDT and CDR2 as YYEEEE. V was pared by 4 bases and J by 2 bases, with 4 bases of the junction left unmatched. This CDR3 region has 14 residues. CDR3 protein: CASSGDRETYEQYF. The CDR3 DNA follows: TGTGCCAGCAGCGGGGACAGGGAGACCTACGAGCAGTACTTC.

The chain is built from TRBV5-4 and TRBJ2-1; 8 nucleotides match TRBD1. Per the germline V gene, CDR1 is SGHNT and CDR2 is YYREEE (reference sequence). The V segment lost 3 bases and the J segment 6 bases; nucleotides outside the gene matches: 5. This CDR3 region has 14 residues. In nucleotides, the CDR3 is TGTGCCAGCAGCTCGGGACAGGCAGCCAATGAGCAGTTCTTC. Protein sequence: CASSSGQAANEQFF.

The V call is TRBV3-1 (or the pseudogene TRBV3-2), the J call TRBJ2-5; D remains ambiguous. Trimming stripped 1 base from V and 1 base from J, with 10 bases between. Germline CDR1 reads LGHDT; CDR2 reads YNNKEL (reference sequence). The length of the CDR3 is 15 residues. This chain's CDR3 is CASSQVWLGQETQYF. The DNA for the CDR3 is TGTGCCAGCAGCCAAGTCTGGCTAGGCCAAGAGACCCAGTACTTC.